Following are 11 T cell receptor beta chains from one sample sequenced in a study of T cells expressing NK-cell markers (dated by TCRdb to about 2020). The method was 5' RACE. TCRdb names Illumina HiSeq 2000 as the instrument used. TCRdb reprocessed the reads into one record per CDR3 protein sequence, lacking DNA. For this sample, the table gives about 390,000 distinct CDR3 sequences. The ten top clones hold over 8.5% of the sample. The source material was blood T cells: a sorted CD56 or NKG2C T cell subset, CD4+ or CD8+ T cells, or bulk PBMC T cells (not recorded which). All receptors derive from a woman aged 45 to 65 in good health. Donor details come from another sample of the same person, matched by shared clones.

V is TRBV5-1 and J is TRBJ2-1; the D gene TCRdb calls, TRBD1, cannot be checked with no DNA. Germline V gene lookup returns CDR1 SGHRS and CDR2 YFSETQ. This CDR3 is 15 amino acids long. CDR3 amino acids: CASSPGQGIPNEQFF.

The rearrangement uses TRBV7-9 and TRBJ2-3. The CDR3 contains 14 residues. Germline V CDR1 and CDR2: SEHNR, FQNEAQ (reference sequence). The CDR3 reads CASSLGQAVDTQYF.

The rearrangement uses TRBV2 and TRBJ2-1; TCRdb gives TRBD2 as the D gene, but with no DNA this cannot be confirmed. The CDR3 runs 16 residues. Per the germline V gene, CDR1 is SNHLY and CDR2 is FYNNEI. CDR3 in amino acids: CASSIGAGAGYNEQFF.

The V call is TRBV11-2, the J call TRBJ2-7; TCRdb designates TRBD2, a call that cannot be tested without DNA. The CDR3 has 13 residues. Germline V gene lookup returns CDR1 SGHAT and CDR2 FQNNGV. The CDR3 protein is CASIPGPGSEQYF. Filled out from reference TRBV11-2 and TRBJ2-7, the complete variable domain reads EAGVAQSPRYKIIEKRQSVAFWCNPISGHATLYWYQQILGQGPKLLIQFQNNGVVDDSQLPKDRFSAERLKGVDSTLKIQPAKLEDSAVYLCASIPGPGSEQYFGPGTRLTVT.

The J gene is TRBJ1-4, the V gene TRBV28; TCRdb's D call, TRBD1, is unchecked because there is no DNA. The CDR3 is made up of 15 amino acids. Germline CDR1 MDHEN, CDR2 SYDVKM. The CDR3 sequence: CASSRPGGANEKLFF.

This chain links TRBV6-2 or TRBV6-3 with TRBJ2-1; no DNA is available, so the TRBD2 call from TCRdb remains unchecked. The CDR3 has 15 residues. The germline gives CDR1 MNHEY, CDR2 SVGEGT. Here the CDR3 reads CASSYATGTRGEQFF.

This sequence joins TRBV7-9 and TRBJ1-2. The germline V gene encodes CDR1 SEHNR and CDR2 FQNEAQ (reference sequence). CDR3 length: 12 amino acids. CDR3 loop: CASSLVEYGYTF.

The chain recombines TRBV5-1 with TRBJ2-5; TCRdb lists TRBD2, though no DNA is available to test this call. Looked up from germline, CDR1 is SGHRS and CDR2 is YFSETQ. The CDR3 totals 15 residues. The CDR3 protein is CASSLVLAGEKTQYF.

The rearrangement links TRBV10-3 to TRBJ2-1; TCRdb picks TRBD1, but there is no DNA to check that call. Germline-derived CDR1 and CDR2 are ENHRY and SYGVKD. The CDR3 consists of 17 residues. This CDR3 is CAITRNSQRGGKNEQFF.

The chain recombines TRBV11-2 with TRBJ1-4; TCRdb names TRBD1, which stays unverified in the absence of DNA. The CDR3 loop spans 17 amino acids. Germline loops: CDR1 SGHAT, CDR2 FQNNGV. CDR3 protein: CASSSGTGPFTGEKLFF.

This sequence joins TRBV5-1 and TRBJ1-5; as DNA is missing, the TRBD1 call by TCRdb cannot be tested. CDR3 length: 15 amino acids. CDR1 is SGHRS and CDR2 is YFSETQ in the germline V gene. The CDR3 spells CASSERWGVGQPQHF. Full variable domain (remainder filled in from reference TRBV5-1 and TRBJ1-5): KAGVTQTPRYLIKTRGQQVTLSCSPISGHRSVSWYQQTPGQGLQFLFEYFSETQRNKGNFPGRFSGRQFSNSRSEMNVSTLELGDSALYLCASSERWGVGQPQHFGDGTRLSIL.